The source of this T cell receptor beta chain is a study of OX40 agonist ivuxolimab in advanced cancers. This clone showed up just once. Here immunoSEQ multiplex PCR was the method, and the copy in TCRdb shows in-frame clones only, minus some. The repertoire consists of about 58,000 clones, with over 70% occurring once and the leading ten covering under 4%. This material consisted of CD4+ or CD8+ T cells sorted from blood, taken in a trial of the OX40 agonist ivuxolimab. The sequence was obtained from an adult with an advanced solid tumor such as melanoma, head and neck, liver or kidney cancer.

The CDR3 here is CASSRSGDSYNEQFF. The CDR3 DNA follows: TGTGCCAGTAGTAGGTCGGGGGACTCCTACAATGAGCAGTTCTTC. The chain carries TRBV19 and TRBJ2-1, with a possible D match to TRBD2 (6 bases). The ends were cut back, 4 bases at V and 0 bases at J, with 10 bases in the middle. The CDR3 consists of 15 residues. Germline loops: CDR1 LNHDA, CDR2 SQIVND (reference sequence).